This T cell receptor beta chain is from a study of cytomegalovirus exposure and HLA in healthy donors. Study observations and caveats: TCR beta sequences reportedly predicted most subjects' HLA-A and HLA-B alleles accurately.

Germline V gene sequence: CDR1 LNHDA, CDR2 SQIVND (reference sequence). This CDR3 is built from 14 residues. V was clipped by 6 bases and J by 4 bases; unmatched bases: 8. PCR employed 60 Vbeta and 13 Jbeta primers. Method: immunoSEQ multiplex PCR; TCRdb's copy keeps in-frame clones and lacks some. The sample shows under 200,000 clones, 75% to 85% of them seen only once. Turning to this clone: Its antigen is unidentified.

The TCR sequence derives from a woman aged 18-29 years in good health and CMV-seronegative. J is TRBJ1-1 and V is TRBV19, with TRBD1 identical over 7 bases. The material sequenced was PBMCs. This chain's CDR3 is CASSGRQGFTEAFF. The CDR3 DNA reads as TGTGCCAGTAGCGGGCGACAGGGCTTCACTGAAGCTTTCTTT.